These T cell receptor beta chains were read from a single sample in a study of cytomegalovirus exposure and HLA in healthy donors. Profiled with immunoSEQ multiplex PCR; TCRdb holds only in-frame clones, not every one. The sample includes about 170,000 clones, around 80% of them seen just once. Sequenced material: PBMCs. All receptors derive from a woman aged 30 to 39 in good health and CMV-seropositive. Both conserved end residues are part of each CDR3. A D gene is named only where the DNA matches it firmly. The size of a clone is reported for some rows only, either as once, few or many, or as a class for expanded clones.

clone size | J gene | V gene | D gene | CDR3 protein | CDR3 DNA
. | TRBJ1-5 | TRBV9 | TRBD1 | CASSGTGDQPQHF | TGTGCCAGCAGTGGGACAGGGGATCAGCCCCAGCATTTT
. | TRBJ1-6 | TRBV7-2 | . | CASSLGVPMSSPLHF | TGTGCCAGCAGCTTAGGAGTGCCTATGAGTTCACCCCTCCACTTT
. | TRBJ2-3 | TRBV10-1 | . | CASSESSWSSSDTQYF | TGCGCCAGCAGTGAGTCGAGTTGGAGCTCGTCAGATACGCAGTATTTT
. | TRBJ1-5 | TRBV6-5 | . | CASSYSSASNQPQHF | TGTGCCAGCAGTTACTCGTCAGCGAGCAATCAGCCCCAGCATTTT
. | TRBJ2-7 | TRBV7-8 | . | CASSTLAGKSYEQYF | TGTGCCAGCAGTACATTGGCGGGCAAATCCTACGAGCAGTACTTC
. | TRBJ2-7 | TRBV11-2 | TRBD1 | CASSGTGGLTYEQYF | TGTGCCAGCAGCGGTACAGGGGGTTTGACCTACGAGCAGTACTTC
few | TRBJ2-1 | TRBV7-9 | . | CASSFPPENEQFF | TGTGCCAGCAGCTTTCCCCCGGAGAATGAGCAGTTCTTC
few | TRBJ2-2 | TRBV5-1 | TRBD1 | CASGLGTVNTGELFF | TGCGCCAGCGGATTAGGGACAGTGAACACCGGGGAGCTGTTTTTT
. | TRBJ2-5 | TRBV18 | TRBD1 | CASSPRTGGKETQYF | TGTGCCAGCTCACCACGGACAGGAGGCAAAGAGACCCAGTACTTC
. | TRBJ2-7 | TRBV28 | TRBD1 | CASSSLGQGEYF | TGTGCCAGCAGTTCCCTCGGACAGGGGGAGTACTTC
. | TRBJ2-1 | TRBV28 | TRBD2 | CASSPPRGFILDEQFF | TGTGCCAGCAGTCCCCCGCGGGGGTTCATCCTTGATGAGCAGTTCTTC
. | TRBJ1-2 | TRBV28 | . | CASSLPSFGYTF | TGTGCCAGCAGTTTACCCAGTTTTGGCTACACCTTC
. | TRBJ2-1 | TRBV11-3 | TRBD2 | CASSPNRAGGLTEQFF | TGTGCCAGCAGCCCTAACCGAGCGGGAGGGCTGACTGAGCAGTTCTTC
. | TRBJ2-7 | TRBV27 | TRBD1 | CASSLKQGAVGEQYF | TGTGCCAGCAGTTTAAAACAGGGGGCTGTGGGCGAGCAGTACTTC
. | TRBJ2-3 | TRBV5-1 | TRBD1 | CASSSGGPDTQYF | TGCGCCAGCAGCTCAGGGGGTCCAGATACGCAGTATTTT
. | TRBJ2-5 | TRBV5-4 | TRBD1 | CASSPGQGLQETQYF | TGTGCCAGCAGCCCGGGACAGGGGCTCCAAGAGACCCAGTACTTC
. | TRBJ1-2 | TRBV7-2 | TRBD1 | CASSVTGALRSGSYGYTF | TGTGCCAGCAGCGTGACAGGGGCACTCAGGTCGGGAAGTTATGGCTACACCTTC
. | TRBJ1-5 | TRBV10-3 | TRBD1 | CAIQGGRGQPQHF | TGTGCCATCCAGGGGGGTCGGGGTCAGCCCCAGCATTTT
once | TRBJ1-5 | TRBV10-3 | . | CAISTGNQPQHF | TGTGCCATCAGCACGGGGAATCAGCCCCAGCATTTT
. | TRBJ2-5 | TRBV7-2 | TRBD2 | CASSSLAGAVETQYF | TGTGCCAGCAGCTCACTAGCGGGAGCGGTAGAGACCCAGTACTTC
. | TRBJ2-1 | TRBV7-2 | . | CASSLRLSNEQFF | TGTGCCAGCAGCTTAAGACTTAGCAATGAGCAGTTCTTC
. | TRBJ1-1 | TRBV6-6 | . | CASLEGLYTWEAFF | TGTGCCAGTCTAGAGGGCCTATACACTTGGGAAGCTTTCTTT
. | TRBJ1-6 | TRBV6-5 | TRBD1 | CASRRDRERDSPLHF | TGTGCCAGCAGGAGAGACAGGGAACGCGATTCACCCCTCCACTTT
. | TRBJ1-2 | TRBV29-1 | TRBD1 | CSVEKDRAASRGYYGYTF | TGCAGCGTTGAAAAAGACAGGGCTGCATCTAGAGGATACTATGGCTACACCTTC
. | TRBJ2-7 | TRBV28 | . | CASSRRDSYEQYF | TGTGCCAGCAGTAGGCGGGACAGCTACGAGCAGTACTTC
. | TRBJ2-2 | TRBV18 | . | CASSPYTDNTGELFF | TGTGCCAGCTCACCGTACACAGACAACACCGGGGAGCTGTTTTTT
. | TRBJ1-1 | TRBV5-1 | . | CASSLDPTGMNTEAFF | TGCGCCAGCAGCTTGGACCCGACGGGGATGAACACTGAAGCTTTCTTT
few | TRBJ2-3 | TRBV6-4 | TRBD2 | CASSASSGESTDTQYF | TGTGCCAGCAGTGCGTCTAGCGGGGAGTCCACAGATACGCAGTATTTT
. | TRBJ2-7 | TRBV5-1 | . | CASSRGVGVGYEQYF | TGCGCCAGCAGCCGTGGTGTAGGGGTTGGCTACGAGCAGTACTTC
. | TRBJ1-1 | TRBV13 | . | CASSLGHTGTEAFF | TGTGCCAGCAGCTTAGGCCATACAGGCACTGAAGCTTTCTTT
. | TRBJ1-2 | TRBV28 | . | CASTQQHRVGFRYGYTF | TGTGCCAGCACACAGCAACACAGGGTCGGTTTCCGCTATGGCTACACCTTC
. | TRBJ1-6 | TRBV10-2 | . | CASSGLGGNSYNSPLHF | TGCGCCAGCAGTGGACTCGGGGGGAACTCCTATAATTCACCCCTCCACTTT
. | TRBJ1-2 | TRBV10-3 | . | CAISATGTGYTF | TGTGCCATCAGCGCAACAGGGACTGGCTACACCTTC
. | TRBJ1-3 | TRBV12-5 | TRBD1 | CASGFTTGTDGNTIYF | TGTGCTAGTGGTTTCACGACAGGGACGGATGGAAACACCATATATTTT
. | TRBJ2-7 | TRBV11-2 | TRBD2 | CASSSGTSGYEQYF | TGTGCCAGCAGCTCCGGGACTAGCGGATACGAGCAGTACTTC
. | TRBJ1-2 | TRBV15 | . | CATSSQGPNYGYTF | TGTGCCACCAGCAGCCAGGGTCCTAACTATGGCTACACCTTC
. | TRBJ2-7 | TRBV4-3 | . | CASSQECLNEGHEQYF | TGCGCCAGCAGCCAAGAATGCCTAAATGAGGGCCACGAGCAGTACTTC
once | TRBJ2-2 | TRBV18 | TRBD2 | CASSPQREWSGELFF | TGTGCCAGCTCACCACAGCGGGAGTGGTCCGGGGAGCTGTTTTTT
. | TRBJ1-1 | TRBV9 | TRBD1 | CASSVQGATEAFF | TGTGCCAGCAGCGTACAGGGGGCGACTGAAGCTTTCTTT
. | TRBJ1-5 | TRBV30 | . | CAWSVEAASGPQHF | TGTGCCTGGAGTGTAGAGGCAGCAAGCGGGCCCCAGCATTTT
. | TRBJ2-7 | TRBV20-1 | . | CSAERGYEQYF | TGCAGTGCCGAACGCGGGTACGAGCAGTACTTC
. | TRBJ2-1 | TRBV30 | TRBD2 | CAWSVLAGSYNEQFF | TGTGCCTGGAGTGTACTAGCGGGCTCCTACAATGAGCAGTTCTTC
. | TRBJ2-1 | TRBV6-5 | . | CASTMDYLDYNEQFF | TGTGCCAGCACCATGGACTACCTCGACTACAATGAGCAGTTCTTC
. | TRBJ2-7 | TRBV6-5 | . | CASSPGNSYEQYF | TGTGCCAGCAGCCCAGGGAACTCCTACGAGCAGTACTTC
. | TRBJ1-2 | TRBV7-2 | . | CASSLGPTTYGYTF | TGTGCCAGCAGCTTAGGCCCGACTACTTATGGCTACACCTTC
few | TRBJ1-1 | TRBV7-2 | TRBD1 | CASSLNRGTEAFF | TGTGCCAGCAGCTTGAACAGGGGAACTGAAGCTTTCTTT
. | TRBJ2-3 | TRBV28 | TRBD2 | CASSLSPLKRGRSTDTQYF | TGTGCCAGCAGTTTATCCCCCCTAAAGCGGGGGCGTAGCACAGATACGCAGTATTTT
. | TRBJ2-1 | TRBV29-1 | TRBD1 | CSVQGQRDYNEQFF | TGCAGCGTTCAGGGACAGAGGGACTACAATGAGCAGTTCTTC
. | TRBJ1-3 | TRBV2 | . | CASAGSGNTIYF | TGTGCCAGCGCCGGCTCTGGAAACACCATATATTTT
once | TRBJ2-6 | TRBV2 | . | CASRGPGVIGANVLTF | TGTGCCAGCAGAGGCCCAGGGGTGATTGGGGCCAACGTCCTGACTTTC
. | TRBJ1-2 | TRBV7-9 | TRBD1 | CASSLGAGQANYGYTF | TGTGCCAGCAGCTTAGGGGCCGGACAGGCCAACTATGGCTACACCTTC
. | TRBJ1-1 | TRBV5-1 | . | CASSPRTFPDPEAFF | TGCGCCAGCAGCCCCCGGACATTTCCGGATCCTGAAGCTTTCTTT
. | TRBJ2-7 | TRBV4-3 | . | CASSQVGGYEQYF | TGCGCCAGCAGCCAAGTAGGCGGGTACGAGCAGTACTTC
. | TRBJ2-3 | TRBV10-2 | TRBD1 | CASGETGVPDTQYF | TGCGCCAGTGGGGAGACAGGGGTGCCAGATACGCAGTATTTT
. | TRBJ2-3 | TRBV27 | TRBD2 | CASSLYGGRTDTQYF | TGTGCCAGCAGTTTATATGGCGGGAGGACAGATACGCAGTATTTT
. | TRBJ2-1 | TRBV5-1 | TRBD1 | CASSLGTGSYNEQFF | TGCGCCAGCAGCCTGGGGACAGGCTCCTACAATGAGCAGTTCTTC
. | TRBJ2-7 | TRBV27 | TRBD1 | CASTRTGVPYEQYF | TGTGCCAGCACCCGGACAGGGGTCCCCTACGAGCAGTACTTC
. | TRBJ2-7 | TRBV6-5 | TRBD1 | CASSLLTGVLGEQYF | TGTGCCAGCAGTTTGTTGACAGGGGTTCTGGGGGAGCAGTACTTC
once | TRBJ2-5 | TRBV5-4 | TRBD2 | CASSLTGLAVETQYF | TGTGCCAGCAGCTTAACGGGACTAGCAGTCGAGACCCAGTACTTC